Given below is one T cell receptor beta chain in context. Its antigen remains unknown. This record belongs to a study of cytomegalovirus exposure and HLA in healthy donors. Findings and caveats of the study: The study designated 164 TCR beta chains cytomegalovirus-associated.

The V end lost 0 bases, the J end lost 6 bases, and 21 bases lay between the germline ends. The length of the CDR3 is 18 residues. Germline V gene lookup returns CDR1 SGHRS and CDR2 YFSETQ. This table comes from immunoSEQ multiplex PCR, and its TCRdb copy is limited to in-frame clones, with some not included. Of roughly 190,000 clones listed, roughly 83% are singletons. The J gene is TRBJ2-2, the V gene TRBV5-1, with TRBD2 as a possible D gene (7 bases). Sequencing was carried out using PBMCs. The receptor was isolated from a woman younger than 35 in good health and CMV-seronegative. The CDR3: CASSLAIWARGRPGELFF. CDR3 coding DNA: TGCGCCAGCAGCTTGGCCATTTGGGCGCGGGGGCGCCCCGGGGAGCTGTTTTTT.